The next 24 T cell receptor beta chains were all read from a single sample in a study of blood T cell repertoires in COVID-19. Sequenced by immunoSEQ multiplex PCR; TCRdb stores in-frame clones only, minus some. Here the sample spans some 77,000 clones, around 90% being singletons. Sample: peripheral blood. The receptors shown here come from a woman aged 80 or over with active or convalescent COVID-19.

The chain couples TRBV15 to TRBJ1-1; 7 bases agree with TRBD1. Germline CDR1 and CDR2: LNHNV and YYDKDF (reference sequence). Trimming cost V 5 bases and J 1 base; bases outside gene matches: 7. The CDR3 loop spans 15 amino acids. CDR3 region: CATSGPGTANTEAFF. The CDR3 bases are TGTGCCACCAGCGGTCCCGGGACAGCGAACACTGAAGCTTTCTTT.

This clone was observed once. The chain combines TRBV7-2 with TRBJ1-1, with D tentatively TRBD1 (5 bases). Germline CDR1 reads SGHTA; CDR2 reads FQGNSA. Trimming removed 7 bases at V and 2 bases at J, with 14 bases between. This CDR3 is 14 amino acids long. The CDR3 nucleotides read TGTGCCAGCAATTGGGGCAGAACTAACACTGAAGCTTTCTTT. Amino acids: CASNWGRTNTEAFF.

V gene TRBV9 combines with J gene TRBJ2-2, with 7 positions matching TRBD1. The J segment lost 2 bases and the V segment lost 4 bases, leaving 11 bases of the junction unmatched. Germline CDR1 SGDLS, CDR2 YYNGEE. This CDR3 contains 17 residues. CDR3 sequence reads: CASSPSLGQLNTGELFF. In nucleotides, the CDR3 is TGTGCCAGCAGCCCTTCTTTGGGACAGCTAAACACCGGGGAGCTGTTTTTT.

The chain carries TRBV19 and TRBJ1-3; 11 bases fit TRBD1. V was clipped by 4 bases and J by 2 bases; unmatched bases: 4. This CDR3 region has 16 residues. CDR1 is LNHDA and CDR2 is SQIVND in the germline V gene (reference sequence). The DNA of the CDR3 is TGTGCCAGTAGTACCGGACAGGGGGCGACTGGAAACACCATATATTTT. The encoded protein is CASSTGQGATGNTIYF.

This chain joins TRBV6-2 or TRBV6-3 and TRBJ2-4; 10 nucleotides match TRBD1. Germline lookup yields CDR1 MNHEY and CDR2 SVGEGT. CDR3 size: 17 residues. V lost 2 bases and J lost 8; bases outside the gene matches: 12. Written as DNA, the CDR3 is TGTGCCAGCAGTTACGAAATAGCGGGACAGGGGAGGTACATTCAGTACTTC. Translated, it gives CASSYEIAGQGRYIQYF.

J is TRBJ1-1 and V is TRBV7-9, with TRBD1 matching 7 bases. V lost 4 bases, J lost 3 bases, and 2 bases stayed unmatched. There are 13 residues in the CDR3. Germline V gives CDR1 SEHNR, CDR2 FQNEAQ (reference sequence). The CDR3 region has the DNA TGTGCCAGCAGCTCCCAGGGGGACACTGAAGCTTTCTTT. It translates to CASSSQGDTEAFF.

The chain is built from TRBV6-1 and TRBJ1-6, with unresolved D. CDR1 is MNHNS, CDR2 SASEGT, per germline. The CDR3 has 14 residues. Trimming took off 0 bases at V and 9 bases at J, with 9 bases between the two ends. Here the CDR3 reads CASSEAPFGSPLHF. For the CDR3, the DNA is TGTGCCAGCAGTGAAGCTCCCTTCGGTTCACCCCTCCACTTT.

The rearrangement links TRBV15 to TRBJ2-7; D perhaps matches TRBD2 (6 bases). The CDR3 is 16 residues long. Looked up from germline, CDR1 is LNHNV and CDR2 is YYDKDF (reference sequence). Trimming removed 0 bases from V and 9 bases from J, with 21 bases in between. The CDR3 region is CATSRDAGEENLMQYF. DNA of the CDR3: TGTGCCACCAGCAGAGATGCTGGGGAGGAAAATTTAATGCAGTACTTC. Supplemented by reference TRBV15 and TRBJ2-7, the full variable domain reads DAMVIQNPRYQVTQFGKPVTLSCSQTLNHNVMYWYQQKSSQAPKLLFHYYDKDFNNEADTPDNFQSRRPNTSFCFLDIRSPGLGDTAMYLCATSRDAGEENLMQYFGPGTRLTVT.

This chain links TRBV7-9 with TRBJ2-1; TRBD2 is a possible D gene (6 bases). With 4 bases removed from V and 1 base from J, the gap between germline ends came to 14 bases. Germline values: CDR1 SEHNR, CDR2 FQNEAQ (reference sequence). The CDR3 consists of 16 residues. CDR3 nucleotides: TGTGCCAGCAGCTCCCCTCGGGACTCGTCCTACAATGAGCAGTTCTTC. It yields the protein CASSSPRDSSYNEQFF.

CDR3 region: CASSLGVQPQHF. CDR3 coding DNA: TGTGCCAGCAGCCTAGGGGTCCAGCCCCAGCATTTT. The rearrangement links TRBV12-3 or TRBV12-4 to TRBJ1-5; weak D call: TRBD1 (5 bases). V lost 6 bases and J 7 bases, leaving 10 bases between the germline ends. The length of the CDR3 is 12 residues.

The rearrangement uses TRBV5-5 and TRBJ1-1; the D gene is possibly TRBD1 (5 bases). The germline V and J ends were trimmed by 0 bases and 1 base, with 16 bases remaining between them. The CDR3 has 17 amino acids. CDR1 is SGHKS, CDR2 YYEKEE, per germline (reference sequence). CDR3 sequence reads: CASSLDGHIPSNTEAFF. The CDR3 DNA sequence: TGTGCCAGCAGCTTGGACGGACATATCCCTTCGAACACTGAAGCTTTCTTT.

The chain recombines TRBV20-1 with TRBJ2-1; a possible D gene is TRBD2 (5 bases). Germline V CDR1 and CDR2: DFQATT, SNEGSKA (reference sequence). The length of the CDR3 is 11 residues. Trimming shortened V by 2 bases and J by 10 bases, and 9 bases separated the two germline ends. The CDR3 is CSARKWEEQFF. The CDR3 DNA reads TGCAGTGCTAGAAAGTGGGAGGAGCAGTTCTTC.

This clone came up once. The chain's CDR3 is CASLGGRTRETQYF. In nucleotides, the CDR3 is TGTGCCAGTCTCGGCGGGAGGACTCGAGAGACCCAGTACTTC. The chain couples TRBV2 to TRBJ2-5, with TRBD2 matching 8 bases. Germline V lookup: CDR1 SNHLY, CDR2 FYNNEI. CDR3 length equals 14 residues. Trimming removed 9 bases from V and 4 bases from J; junction bases left unmatched: 10.

The chain uses TRBV10-2 and TRBJ2-3; 10 nucleotides align to TRBD2. Looked up from germline, CDR1 is WSHSY and CDR2 is SAAADI. V was pared by 7 bases and J by 4 bases, with 2 bases of the junction left unmatched. The CDR3 consists of 13 residues. Here the CDR3 reads CASMLAGADTQYF. CDR3 DNA: TGCGCCAGCATGCTAGCGGGAGCAGATACGCAGTATTTT.

The chain recombines TRBV19 with TRBJ2-5, with D tentatively TRBD2 (5 bases). In germline, CDR1 is LNHDA, CDR2 SQIVND (reference sequence). The CDR3 runs to 13 residues. Trimming pared 4 bases from V and 5 bases from J, leaving 11 bases between. The DNA for the CDR3 is TGTGCCAGTAGTAACCTAGCCCGGGAGACCCAGTACTTC. Residues: CASSNLARETQYF. Full variable domain (outside the CDR3, taken from reference TRBV19 and TRBJ2-5): DGGITQSPKYLFRKEGQNVTLSCEQNLNHDAMYWYRQDPGQGLRLIYYSQIVNDFQKGDIAEGYSVSREKKESFPLTVTSAQKNPTAFYLCASSNLARETQYFGPGTRLLVL.

V usage is TRBV5-1 and J usage is TRBJ1-6; tentative D call: TRBD1 (5 bases). CDR3 size: 20 residues. Trimming took off 1 base at V and 0 bases at J, with 20 bases between the two ends. Germline loops: CDR1 SGHRS, CDR2 YFSETQ. DNA of the CDR3: TGCGCCAGCAGCTTGAGCCAGGGCTCAAATTTGGGCTCCTATAATTCACCCCTCCACTTT. The encoded protein is CASSLSQGSNLGSYNSPLHF.

V usage is TRBV7-8 and J usage is TRBJ2-6; 7 nucleotides match TRBD1. This CDR3 spans 17 amino acids. Germline V gene lookup returns CDR1 SGHVS and CDR2 FQNEAQ. The ends lost 8 bases at V and 0 bases at J; junction bases unmatched: 10. CDR3: CASAKRDRGSGANVLTF. The DNA of the CDR3 is TGTGCCAGCGCGAAACGGGACAGAGGCTCTGGGGCCAACGTCCTGACTTTC.

This chain joins TRBV3-1 (or the pseudogene TRBV3-2) and TRBJ1-1, with a weak D call TRBD1 (6 bases). The V end lost 3 bases, the J end lost 1 base, and 6 bases lay between the germline ends. CDR1 and CDR2 from the germline V gene are LGHDT and YNNKEL (reference sequence). The CDR3 totals 13 residues. CDR3 protein: CASSQGQNTEAFF. CDR3 sequence (DNA): TGTGCCAGCAGCCAGGGACAGAACACTGAAGCTTTCTTT.

The sample holds one count of this clone. V usage is TRBV6-2 or TRBV6-3 and J usage is TRBJ1-5, with TRBD1 matching over 9 bases. The CDR3 runs to 16 residues. Trimming at V came to 2 bases and at J to 3 bases, leaving 5 bases not matched to a gene. Germline CDR1 reads MNHEY; CDR2 reads SVGEGT. CDR3 bases: TGTGCCAGCAGTTACGGGGGGACAGGGTACAATCAGCCCCAGCATTTT. Residues: CASSYGGTGYNQPQHF.

This sequence joins TRBV29-1 and TRBJ2-1; 13 nucleotides align to TRBD2. The CDR3 loop spans 14 amino acids. V lost 7 bases, J lost 6 bases, and 6 bases stayed unmatched. The germline V gene has CDR1 SQVTM and CDR2 ANQGSEA. The CDR3 here is CSGRGLAGINEQFF. The DNA for the CDR3 is TGCAGCGGAAGGGGACTAGCGGGAATCAATGAGCAGTTCTTC.

The V and J genes are TRBV10-3 and TRBJ1-2; weak D call: TRBD1 (5 bases). Trimming took off 4 bases at V and 8 bases at J, with 11 bases between the two ends. The length of the CDR3 is 12 residues. Germline CDR1 is ENHRY and CDR2 is SYGVKD. CDR3 sequence: CAISGGGLGYTF. As DNA, the CDR3 is TGTGCCATCAGTGGGGGGGGACTAGGCTACACCTTC.

J is TRBJ2-5 and V is TRBV5-6; 15 positions match TRBD2. V shed 2 bases, J shed 5 bases, and the junction held 13 bases outside the gene matches. In germline, CDR1 is SGHDT, CDR2 YYEEEE. This CDR3 is 19 amino acids long. CDR3 sequence reads: CASSFGQSGLAGGPETQYF. CDR3 DNA: TGTGCCAGCAGCTTCGGCCAGAGCGGACTAGCGGGAGGGCCCGAGACCCAGTACTTC.

The J gene is TRBJ2-7, the V gene TRBV5-1, with 9 bases matching TRBD1. The germline CDR1 and CDR2 sequences are SGHRS and YFSETQ. The CDR3 has 14 amino acids. The trim removed 5 bases at V and 2 bases at J, leaving 5 bases unmatched. The DNA for the CDR3 is TGCGCCAGCAGGCGGGACAGGGCTACCTACGAGCAGTACTTC. Translating gives CASRRDRATYEQYF.

This chain connects TRBV5-1 to TRBJ1-3; D not certain. V was shortened by 4 bases and J by 8 bases, with 13 bases between the two germline ends. Germline V gene data show CDR1 as SGHRS and CDR2 as YFSETQ. The CDR3 is 13 amino acids. The CDR3 loop is CASSPTTGYTIYF. For the CDR3, the DNA is TGCGCCAGCAGCCCCACGACGGGATACACCATATATTTT.